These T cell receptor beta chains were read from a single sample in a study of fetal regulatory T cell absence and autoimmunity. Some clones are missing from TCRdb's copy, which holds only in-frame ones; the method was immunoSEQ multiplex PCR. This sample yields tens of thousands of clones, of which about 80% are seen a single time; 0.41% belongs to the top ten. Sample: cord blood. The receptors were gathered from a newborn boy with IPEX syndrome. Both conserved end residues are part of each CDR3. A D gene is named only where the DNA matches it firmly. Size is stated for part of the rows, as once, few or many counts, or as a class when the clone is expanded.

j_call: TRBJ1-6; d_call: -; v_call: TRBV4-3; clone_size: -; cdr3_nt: TGCGCCAGCAGCCAAGAAGAGACGCGGAGCTCCTATAATTCACCCCTCCACTTT; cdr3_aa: CASSQEETRSSYNSPLHF
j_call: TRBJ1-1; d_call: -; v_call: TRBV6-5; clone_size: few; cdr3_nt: TGTGCCAGCAGTCGGGACGTCATGAACACTGAAGCTTTCTTT; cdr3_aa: CASSRDVMNTEAFF
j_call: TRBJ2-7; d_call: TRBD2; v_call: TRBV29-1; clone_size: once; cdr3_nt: TGCAGCGTTGGGCTAGCGGGAAACGAGCAGTACTTC; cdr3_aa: CSVGLAGNEQYF
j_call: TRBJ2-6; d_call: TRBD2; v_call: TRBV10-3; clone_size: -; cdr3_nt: TGTGCCATCAGTGAGTCTGGGGGAGGGGTTGGGGCCAACGTCCTGACTTTC; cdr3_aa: CAISESGGGVGANVLTF
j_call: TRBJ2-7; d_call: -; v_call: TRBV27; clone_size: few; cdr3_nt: TGTGCCAGCAGTTTCTCAGCCAGGGTCCACGAGCAGTACTTC; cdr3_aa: CASSFSARVHEQYF
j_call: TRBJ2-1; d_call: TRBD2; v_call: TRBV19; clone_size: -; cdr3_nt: TGTGCCAGTAGTATTGCCGGGGGGGCTAATGAGCAGTTCTTC; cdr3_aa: CASSIAGGANEQFF
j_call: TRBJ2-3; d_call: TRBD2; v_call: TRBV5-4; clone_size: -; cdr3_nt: TGTGCCAGCAGCTTACTAGCGGGAGTCACAGATACGCAGTATTTT; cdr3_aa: CASSLLAGVTDTQYF
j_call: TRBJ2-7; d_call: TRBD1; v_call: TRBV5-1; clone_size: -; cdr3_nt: TGCGCCAGCAGCTTGGCCTCGGGACAGGGTTCCTACGAGCAGTACTTC; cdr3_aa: CASSLASGQGSYEQYF
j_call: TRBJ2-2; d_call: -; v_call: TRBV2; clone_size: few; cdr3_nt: TGTGCCAGCAGCCTGAGGGTGCCGACCGGGGAGCTGTTTTTT; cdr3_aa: CASSLRVPTGELFF
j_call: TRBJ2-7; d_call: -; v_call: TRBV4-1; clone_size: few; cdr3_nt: TGCGCCAGCAGCCAAGAGAGTAGCACGAACGAGCAGTACTTC; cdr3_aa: CASSQESSTNEQYF
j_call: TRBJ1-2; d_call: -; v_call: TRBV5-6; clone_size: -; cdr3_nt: TGTGCCAGCAGCTTCGGGACCGACTTTCTTAACTATGGCTACACCTTC; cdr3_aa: CASSFGTDFLNYGYTF
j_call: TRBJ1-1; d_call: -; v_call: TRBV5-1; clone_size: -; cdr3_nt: TGCGCCAGCAGCCTCAAACAGGGAAACACTGAAGCTTTCTTT; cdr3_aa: CASSLKQGNTEAFF
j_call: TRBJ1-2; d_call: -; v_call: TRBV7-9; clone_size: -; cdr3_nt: TGTGCCAGCAGCTTATCGTACGGGAACTATGGCTACACCTTC; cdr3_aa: CASSLSYGNYGYTF
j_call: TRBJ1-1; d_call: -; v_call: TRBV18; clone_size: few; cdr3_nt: TGTGCCAGCTCACCGGAGGGGACGTACACTGAAGCTTTCTTT; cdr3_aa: CASSPEGTYTEAFF
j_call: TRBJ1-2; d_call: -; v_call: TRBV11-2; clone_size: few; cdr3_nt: TGTGCCAGCAGCTTAGGAGAGGGCTACACCTTC; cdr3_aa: CASSLGEGYTF